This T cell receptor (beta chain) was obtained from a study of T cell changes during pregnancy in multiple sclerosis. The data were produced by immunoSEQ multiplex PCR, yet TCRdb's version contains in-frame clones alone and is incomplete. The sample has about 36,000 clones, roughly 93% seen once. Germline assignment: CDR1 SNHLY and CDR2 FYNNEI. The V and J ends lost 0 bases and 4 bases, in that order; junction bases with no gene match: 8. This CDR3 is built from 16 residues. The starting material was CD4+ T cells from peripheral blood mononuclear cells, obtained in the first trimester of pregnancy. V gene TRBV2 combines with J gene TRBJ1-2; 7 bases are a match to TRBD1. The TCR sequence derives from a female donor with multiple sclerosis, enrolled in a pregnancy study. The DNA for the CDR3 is TGTGCCAGCAGTGAAGCGAGGAGACAGGGTGTCTATGGCTACACCTTC. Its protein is CASSEARRQGVYGYTF.